These T cell receptor beta chains were read from a single sample in a study of beta chain features in type 1 diabetes. Method: immunoSEQ multiplex PCR; TCRdb's copy keeps in-frame clones and lacks some. In the table there are more than 550,000 clones, around 15% of which are singletons. Sequencing was done on a sample of naive CD4+ T cells from blood. The receptors shown here come from a young man with type 1 diabetes. Both conserved end residues are part of each CDR3. Each record gives: V gene, J gene, D gene, CDR3 length, clone size, CDR3 DNA, CDR3 protein. The D gene is left open where the match is weak. Clone size, where shown, is once, few, many, or a class for clones that have expanded.

v_gene: TRBV30; j_gene: TRBJ2-7; d_gene: -; len: 12; abundance: -; CDR3nt: TGTGCCTGGAGTGTACTAGCCTACGAGCAGTACTTC; CDR3aa: CAWSVLAYEQYF
v_gene: TRBV4-3; j_gene: TRBJ1-6; d_gene: -; len: 15; abundance: few; CDR3nt: TGCGCCAGCAGCCAAGATTCCACAAGGAATTCACCCCTCCACTTT; CDR3aa: CASSQDSTRNSPLHF
v_gene: TRBV6-5; j_gene: TRBJ1-1; d_gene: TRBD1; len: 14; abundance: few; CDR3nt: TGTGCCAGCAGACCGAATGGACAGGGCAGTGAAGCTTTCTTT; CDR3aa: CASRPNGQGSEAFF
v_gene: TRBV9; j_gene: TRBJ2-1; d_gene: TRBD2; len: 13; abundance: -; CDR3nt: TGTGCCAGCAGCCTGGACCGGGAGGGTGAGCAGTTCTTC; CDR3aa: CASSLDREGEQFF
v_gene: TRBV5-1; j_gene: TRBJ2-1; d_gene: -; len: 14; abundance: few; CDR3nt: TGCGCCAGCGCCCTGGGGACCCCGGGGAATGAGCAGTTCTTC; CDR3aa: CASALGTPGNEQFF
v_gene: TRBV10-3; j_gene: TRBJ2-7; d_gene: -; len: 14; abundance: few; CDR3nt: TGTGCCATCAGTGAGTCGAAAAACTCCTACGAGCAGTACTTC; CDR3aa: CAISESKNSYEQYF
v_gene: TRBV2; j_gene: TRBJ1-1; d_gene: -; len: 12; abundance: -; CDR3nt: TGTGCCAGCGTGGAACTGAACACTGAAGCTTTCTTT; CDR3aa: CASVELNTEAFF
v_gene: TRBV15; j_gene: TRBJ2-7; d_gene: -; len: 15; abundance: -; CDR3nt: TGTGCCACCAGCAGAGATCGAGGGTTCTCCTACGAGCAGTACTTC; CDR3aa: CATSRDRGFSYEQYF
v_gene: TRBV5-1; j_gene: TRBJ2-1; d_gene: -; len: 15; abundance: few; CDR3nt: TGCGCCAGCAGCTTGTTCGGGGGCCTAAGCGGTGAGCAGTTCTTC; CDR3aa: CASSLFGGLSGEQFF
v_gene: TRBV9; j_gene: TRBJ1-4; d_gene: -; len: 14; abundance: few; CDR3nt: TGTGCCAGCAGCGCCCCCGGCTCAGAAGAAAAACTGTTTTTT; CDR3aa: CASSAPGSEEKLFF
v_gene: TRBV7-9; j_gene: TRBJ1-2; d_gene: -; len: 13; abundance: few; CDR3nt: TGTGCCAGCACCCCTGGGGAGGGCTATGGCTACACCTTC; CDR3aa: CASTPGEGYGYTF
v_gene: TRBV11-2; j_gene: TRBJ1-2; d_gene: -; len: 15; abundance: -; CDR3nt: TGTGCCAGCACCCACGGTGGGCAGAAAGGCTATGGCTACACCTTC; CDR3aa: CASTHGGQKGYGYTF
v_gene: TRBV2; j_gene: TRBJ2-4; d_gene: -; len: 18; abundance: -; CDR3nt: TGTGCCAGCAGCCCACATCTAGGACAGCTACAAGCCAAAAACATTCAGTACTTC; CDR3aa: CASSPHLGQLQAKNIQYF
v_gene: TRBV9; j_gene: TRBJ2-2; d_gene: -; len: 16; abundance: -; CDR3nt: TGTGCCAGCAGCGTAGAGGTGGGGGGTTCCACCGGGGAGCTGTTTTTT; CDR3aa: CASSVEVGGSTGELFF
v_gene: TRBV5-1; j_gene: TRBJ1-2; d_gene: -; len: 11; abundance: -; CDR3nt: TGCGCCAGCAGCTCAATTGATGGCTACACCTTC; CDR3aa: CASSSIDGYTF
v_gene: TRBV14; j_gene: TRBJ2-2; d_gene: -; len: 17; abundance: -; CDR3nt: TGTGCCAGCAGCCAAGTTACGGGACGGGTTAGCACCGGGGAGCTGTTTTTT; CDR3aa: CASSQVTGRVSTGELFF
v_gene: TRBV28; j_gene: TRBJ2-6; d_gene: -; len: 16; abundance: -; CDR3nt: TGTGCCAGCCTCACGCCAGGGGGGACTGGGGCCAACGTCCTGACTTTC; CDR3aa: CASLTPGGTGANVLTF
v_gene: TRBV6-5; j_gene: TRBJ1-1; d_gene: -; len: 13; abundance: -; CDR3nt: TGTGCCAGCAGTTTCCCTCAGGAGCTGGAAGCTTTCTTT; CDR3aa: CASSFPQELEAFF
v_gene: TRBV6-5; j_gene: TRBJ2-5; d_gene: TRBD2; len: 13; abundance: few; CDR3nt: TGTGCCAGCAGTGAAGGACTAGCAGAGACCCAGTACTTC; CDR3aa: CASSEGLAETQYF
v_gene: TRBV20-1; j_gene: TRBJ2-3; d_gene: -; len: 11; abundance: -; CDR3nt: TGCAGTGCCCCGCGGGCAGATACGCAGTATTTT; CDR3aa: CSAPRADTQYF
v_gene: TRBV5-1; j_gene: TRBJ2-1; d_gene: -; len: 16; abundance: few; CDR3nt: TGCGCCAGCAGCTTGGACGGGGACATCTCCTACAATGAGCAGTTCTTC; CDR3aa: CASSLDGDISYNEQFF
v_gene: TRBV4-1; j_gene: TRBJ2-1; d_gene: -; len: 11; abundance: -; CDR3nt: TGCGCCAGCAGCAGAAGCCATGAGCAGTTCTTC; CDR3aa: CASSRSHEQFF
v_gene: TRBV5-1; j_gene: TRBJ2-5; d_gene: -; len: 14; abundance: few; CDR3nt: TGCGCCAGCAGCTTGGAACAGGCATACGAGACCCAGTACTTC; CDR3aa: CASSLEQAYETQYF
v_gene: TRBV9; j_gene: TRBJ1-5; d_gene: TRBD1; len: 15; abundance: -; CDR3nt: TGTGCCAGCAGCGCAACAGGGGTTTTAGGGCAGCCCCAGCATTTT; CDR3aa: CASSATGVLGQPQHF
v_gene: TRBV4-3; j_gene: TRBJ1-2; d_gene: -; len: 13; abundance: few; CDR3nt: TGCGCCAGCAGCCAGGGTGTGAACTATGGCTACACCTTC; CDR3aa: CASSQGVNYGYTF
v_gene: TRBV5-1; j_gene: TRBJ2-1; d_gene: -; len: 14; abundance: -; CDR3nt: TGCGCCAGCAGCTTAGGGGGAACAAAGAATGAGCAGTTCTTC; CDR3aa: CASSLGGTKNEQFF
v_gene: TRBV28; j_gene: TRBJ2-3; d_gene: -; len: 13; abundance: few; CDR3nt: TGTGCCAGCAGGCGTCCCACTGCAGATACGCAGTATTTT; CDR3aa: CASRRPTADTQYF
v_gene: TRBV5-4; j_gene: TRBJ2-1; d_gene: TRBD2; len: 15; abundance: -; CDR3nt: TGTGCCAGCAGAATAGCGGGAGGGCCCTACAATGAGCAGTTCTTC; CDR3aa: CASRIAGGPYNEQFF
v_gene: TRBV2; j_gene: TRBJ1-4; d_gene: -; len: 16; abundance: few; CDR3nt: TGTGCCAGCAGTGGCCGGCGGCTTGCAACTAATGAAAAACTGTTTTTT; CDR3aa: CASSGRRLATNEKLFF
v_gene: TRBV18; j_gene: TRBJ2-3; d_gene: -; len: 15; abundance: -; CDR3nt: TGTGCCAGCTCAGCCACCGATCAGGGACTGGATACGCAGTATTTT; CDR3aa: CASSATDQGLDTQYF
v_gene: TRBV7-2; j_gene: TRBJ2-5; d_gene: -; len: 15; abundance: -; CDR3nt: TGTGCCAGCAGCTTTGATCCCTCTCGGGGAGAGACCCAGTACTTC; CDR3aa: CASSFDPSRGETQYF
v_gene: TRBV7-2; j_gene: TRBJ1-5; d_gene: -; len: 14; abundance: -; CDR3nt: TGTGCCAGCAGCTTAGCAGGGTCCTTTTCTACCCAGCATTTT; CDR3aa: CASSLAGSFSTQHF
v_gene: TRBV7-7; j_gene: TRBJ2-3; d_gene: TRBD1; len: 15; abundance: few; CDR3nt: TGTGCTAGCAGCTCCGGGACAGGGGGGCTAGATACGCAGTATTTT; CDR3aa: CASSSGTGGLDTQYF
v_gene: TRBV6-6; j_gene: TRBJ2-7; d_gene: -; len: 11; abundance: -; CDR3nt: TGTGCCAGCAGTCCGAGCTACGAGCAGTACTTC; CDR3aa: CASSPSYEQYF
v_gene: TRBV29-1; j_gene: TRBJ2-5; d_gene: -; len: 13; abundance: few; CDR3nt: TGCAGCGAGCAGCGTGGCTCTCGAGAGACCCAGTACTTC; CDR3aa: CSEQRGSRETQYF